This TCR beta chain was sequenced for a study of cytomegalovirus exposure and HLA in healthy donors (dated by TCRdb to about 2017). General notes on the study: An earlier analysis of 587 of the donors reported 276 Gb of sequence data and 95 million to 140 million unique TCR beta sequences obtained from some 170 million T cells. The study used immunosequencing to profile the T cell repertoires of hundreds of subjects and linked those repertoires to cytomegalovirus serostatus. To predict cytomegalovirus infection status, the study brought together high-throughput TCR immunosequencing, statistical association of individual TCRs with disease status, and machine learning. Typing coverage differed by locus: A, B, C, DRB1 and DQB1 were typed in roughly 620-630 donors, DQA1 in about 550, DPA1 in around 610, and DPB1 in just under 480. The study aimed to test whether cataloging public T cell receptors could reveal signatures of past pathogen exposure. To study patterns of TCR occurrence, a later analysis re-analyzed previously published TCR beta repertoires from 600 to 750 donors and added high-resolution HLA genotyping. Every repertoire in the discovery cohort had been generated on one and the same sequencing platform. Roughly 320 gigabases of sequencing data and around 90 million unique TCR sequences made up an early release that covered around 640 HLA-typed donors. To decide whether each TCR beta V gene segment behaved as functional or pseudogenic, an earlier analysis of approximately 620 of the donors relied on high-throughput TCR beta sequencing. In the later analysis, no new phenotypic data were used to find candidate immune exposures; instead, reliance was placed on TCR beta sequences and their occurrence across donors. Donor age, sex, ethnicity and CMV serostatus were compiled alongside the repertoire data. In addition to the first cohort of 650 to 750 subjects, a separate validation cohort of approximately 130 different subjects was used. Four to six DR-DQ haplotypes were handled as single units for association and clustering because linkage in the cohort was strong. HLA typing covered class I and class II loci at four-digit resolution. Of the roughly 430 genotyped donors, approximately 83% fell in the genetic ancestry cluster associated with self-reported Caucasian donors. On average, roughly 240,000 unique TCR beta nucleotide sequences were sequenced per donor among a few hundred genotyped donors of the cohort, with roughly 18% of those sequences being non-productive. Genome-wide SNP genotypes for about 55% of the 666 donors were used in a later genetic analysis, which treated that subset as a discovery cohort.

Looking up the germline V gene yields CDR1 SGHVS and CDR2 FQNEAQ. V is pruned by 5 bases and J by 0 bases, leaving 3 bases of the junction without a gene match. The CDR3 spans 14 residues, from the cysteine through the phenylalanine. The sequence is cut down to CDR3 DNA, 42 bases in frame from base 1. Receptor libraries were prepared by the immunoSEQ multiplex PCR assay. A mixture of 60 forward primers for TCR Vbeta segments and 13 reverse primers for TCR Jbeta segments was used in the multiplex PCR. The CDR3 region of rearranged TCR beta genes was amplified from genomic DNA with a multiplex PCR assay. Amplified TCR beta libraries were sequenced as 87-base-pair reads on the Illumina HiSeq System. Per the original workflow: A later analysis counted around 72 million unique TCR beta chains across the 666 repertoires, and around 9.9 million of these chains were shared by at least two donors. To remove PCR and sequencing errors, raw reads were error-corrected and collapsed into unique sequences using a nearest-neighbor algorithm that merged closely related sequences. CDR3 sequences were aligned to IMGT reference sequences to assign V, D and J gene segments. For a sequence to be retained, at least a six-nucleotide match to both a V gene segment and a J gene segment was required. A rearrangement counted as productive if the CDR3 had no stop codons and remained in frame with V and J, and every other rearrangement counted as non-productive. Following IMGT convention, CDR3 was defined as the stretch from the second conserved V-encoded cysteine up to the conserved J-encoded phenylalanine. The earlier analysis of about 620 of the donors excluded sequences that lacked an unambiguous match to a single V gene segment. In an earlier analysis of 587 of the donors, V segments were called functional above 56.7% productive rearrangements and were called segregating when the between-donor standard deviation exceeded 5%. A statistical classification framework was built to diagnose cytomegalovirus status from the catalog of TCR beta chain sequences. In a later analysis, V and J genes were assigned by comparing TCR nucleotide sequences against IMGT/GENE-DB human TR gene sequences. A later analysis assigned CDR3 sequences and most-parsimonious VDJ recombination scenarios with the TCRdist pipeline. In a later analysis, each TCR beta chain was defined by its CDR3 amino acid sequence together with its V-gene family, and reads without a unique V-gene family were excluded. As a way to deal with suspected cross-contamination and a sequencing artifact, a later analysis dropped roughly 600 nucleotide sequences that were highly shared and had low generation probability. For each public chain, a later analysis derived a clonal expansion index from normalized ranks of inferred template counts within each repertoire. In a later analysis, generation probabilities were computed with a VDJ recombination model fitted to out-of-frame rearrangements, and the resulting probabilities were checked against IGoR. A later analysis scored TCR-TCR, TCR-HLA and TCR-CMV co-occurrence with hypergeometric tests, applying a repertoire-size bias correction to TCR pairs. A later analysis estimated false discovery rates by permuting HLA or CMV assignments 20 times. In a later analysis, co-occurring TCRs were grouped using DBSCAN, with TCRdist sequence similarity added in when clustering inside HLA-allele-positive subsets. Repertoires with fewer than 30,000 or more than 120,000 public chains, plus five repertoires with anomalous nucleotide sharing, were excluded from co-occurrence clustering. TCRdb re-hosts the immuneACCESS table, in-frame sequences only. Its copies lack some clones; in the studies checked, an unresolved V gene accounts for under half of them, and the cause for the rest is not known. The DNA gave D and trimming, while V, J and clone size come from that table. The table for this sample records under 120,000 clones. The ten largest clones represent approximately 0.6% of the sample.

Broad study findings and their caveats: Strong co-occurrence of HLA alleles, especially DR and DQ, made assigning TCR associations to individual alleles difficult. A later analysis found that HLA-associated TCR beta chains were more clonally expanded and had lower generation probabilities than equally common non-associated chains. According to a later analysis, parvovirus B19, influenza, CMV and Epstein-Barr virus appeared linked to several top co-occurrence clusters. In vitro tests confirmed that three of the cytomegalovirus-associated TCR beta chains recognize cytomegalovirus antigens. Some IMGT-functional V segments, including TRBV6-2 and TRBV6-3, could not be distinguished by the 87-base-pair reads and were therefore excluded. HLA typing was unavailable for some donors at each locus, so association tests used only the typed subset. Presence/absence analyses assumed roughly uniform sequencing depth across donors, an assumption that may not hold. A further reported finding was that TCR beta sequences accurately predicted the HLA-A and HLA-B alleles for most subjects in the first cohort. Broadly in line with IMGT annotations, most TCR beta V segments showed up in productive rearrangements about 87% or about 30% of the time in an earlier analysis of around 600 of the donors. In a later analysis, TCR association rates were found to vary across HLA loci, with the most associated TCRs seen for DRB1 alleles and the fewest for HLA-C alleles. A later analysis found that most CMV-associated TCR beta chains appeared HLA-restricted, with HLA associations seemingly driven largely by CMV exposure. A later genetic analysis reported fewer N-insertions in productive TCRs among donors in an Asian-associated ancestry cluster than the roughly 700-donor mean. In a later analysis, 16,951 TCR beta sequences were associated with specific HLA alleles at a false discovery rate of 0.05. Around 16 rarely observed V segments, including chromosome 9 orphons, were excluded from the earlier analysis of almost 600 of the donors because counts were too low. The sequencing pipeline was judged likely to have produced a cluster of highly shared sequence variants as a technical artifact. The authors suggested that the approach could potentially be generalized to other disease states and immunological phenotypes. Linkage disequilibrium might explain the correlated functional status among segregating V segments, but an unknown experimental factor could not be ruled out. Cytomegalovirus status was reported to be diagnosed by the classifier with high specificity and sensitivity in both the original and validation cohorts. Immune exposure information for the cohort was limited to CMV serostatus. In this cohort, only TCR beta chains were sequenced, and detectable features were limited by the absence of alpha or paired-chain data. The study listed approximately 150 TCR beta chains as associated with cytomegalovirus. An association between a missense DCLRE1C variant and V-gene and J-gene trimming of TCR beta chains was found in a later genetic analysis and replicated in an independent cohort. Most TCR sequences were observed very rarely across donors, whereas some public TCRs were present in many individuals.

The cohort comprised hundreds of healthy bone marrow donors. Cohort members were all nominally healthy when sampled, although unrecorded immune exposures were likely present. The donor was CMV seronegative and belonged to the group of around 350 seronegative cohort members. Every donor gave a peripheral blood sample, and the peripheral blood mononuclear cells from that sample were used for TCR beta sequencing. Genomic DNA was extracted from the blood cell samples with the Qiagen DNeasy Blood Extraction Kit. Concerning this clone: It lacks a known antigen.

Sequenced input: PBMCs. The source is a man in his forties or fifties in good health and CMV-seronegative. The rearrangement combines TRBV7-8 with TRBJ2-5; 7 bases in between match TRBD2. The CDR3 region: CASSLGGDQETQYF. DNA sequence: TGTGCCAGCAGCCTGGGAGGGGACCAAGAGACCCAGTACTTC.